The 24 T cell receptor beta chains listed next were all sequenced from one sample in a study of blood T cell repertoires in COVID-19. Clones were sequenced by immunoSEQ multiplex PCR, and TCRdb holds only the in-frame ones, with some missing. The table includes about 100,000 clones, more than 75% detected once. Sequencing was performed on peripheral blood. The source of these receptors is a human donor in a cohort sampled during active COVID-19.

V and J are TRBV6-2 or TRBV6-3 and TRBJ2-1; a weak D match, TRBD1 (5 bases). Trimming stripped 0 bases from V and 3 bases from J, with 15 bases between. The CDR3 spans 17 residues. Germline V gene lookup returns CDR1 MNHEY and CDR2 SVGEGT. In nucleotides, the CDR3 is TGTGCCAGCAGTTACTCGATTTTGGACACTAACTACAATGAGCAGTTCTTC. It yields the protein CASSYSILDTNYNEQFF.

The rearrangement links TRBV7-2 to TRBJ2-1, with TRBD1 identical over 9 bases. Germline V gene sequence: CDR1 SGHTA, CDR2 FQGNSA. The CDR3 sequence is 14 residues long. J lost 10 bases, V lost 4 bases, and 8 bases had no gene match. CDR3 nucleotides: TGTGCCAGCAGCTCTCGGACAGGGGAGGGCGAGCAGTTCTTC. Translating gives CASSSRTGEGEQFF.

V usage is TRBV6-5 and J usage is TRBJ1-3, with D possibly matching TRBD1 (6 bases). The germline V gene has CDR1 MNHEY and CDR2 SVGAGI. The CDR3 runs to 15 residues. Between the trimmed V and J ends, which lost 8 bases and 2 bases, there was a span of 16 bases. The CDR3: CASGRGWGPGNTIYF. CDR3 DNA sequence: TGTGCCAGCGGCAGGGGTTGGGGGCCTGGAAACACCATATATTTT.

This chain connects TRBV14 to TRBJ2-7, with 7 positions matching TRBD2. The CDR3 extends over 16 amino acids. Germline loops: CDR1 SGHDN, CDR2 FVKESK. After removal of 1 base from V and 3 bases from J, the junction contained 9 bases not matched to a gene. CDR3: CASSQAPAGVLYEQYF. The CDR3 DNA follows: TGTGCCAGCAGCCAAGCCCCTGCGGGAGTTCTCTACGAGCAGTACTTC.

The chain links TRBV6-4 to TRBJ2-1; 10 bases fit TRBD1. Germline V gives CDR1 MRHNA, CDR2 SNTAGT. V shed 6 bases and J 9 bases; nucleotides not matched to a gene: 5. This CDR3 spans 13 amino acids. The chain's CDR3 is CASRGQGDSEQFF. CDR3 nucleotides: TGTGCCAGCAGAGGACAGGGGGACAGTGAGCAGTTCTTC.

The chain links TRBV6-5 to TRBJ2-1, with 11 bases that match TRBD2. This CDR3 has 15 residues. Germline V lookup: CDR1 MNHEY, CDR2 SVGAGI. Trimming at V came to 6 bases and at J to 5 bases, leaving 6 bases not matched to a gene. CDR3 amino acids: CASRRGGLADNEQFF. CDR3 bases: TGTGCCAGCAGAAGGGGGGGACTAGCGGACAATGAGCAGTTCTTC.

The V gene is TRBV20-1, the J gene TRBJ2-3; 7 positions agree with TRBD2. In germline, CDR1 is DFQATT, CDR2 SNEGSKA (reference sequence). Trimming at V came to 5 bases and at J to 8 bases, leaving 4 bases not matched to a gene. This CDR3 is built from 11 residues. The CDR3 reads CSAYWEGTQYF. CDR3 nucleotide sequence: TGCAGTGCTTACTGGGAGGGTACGCAGTATTTT.

In the case of this clone: The sample has other DNA sequences that encode this CDR3 too. The CDR3, as DNA: TGTGCCAGCAGCAGGGGCTATGGCTACACCTTC. Amino acid sequence: CASSRGYGYTF. This chain joins TRBV25-1 and TRBJ1-2; D may be TRBD1 (6 bases). The CDR3 is made up of 11 amino acids. CDR1 is MGHDK, CDR2 SYGVNS, per germline. V dropped 6 bases and J dropped 4 bases, with 6 bases sitting between them.

The V call is TRBV6-2 or TRBV6-3, the J call TRBJ1-5; D call uncertain. V lost 6 bases and J lost 1, with 19 bases in between. Looked up from germline, CDR1 is MNHEY and CDR2 is SVGEGT. This CDR3 is 17 amino acids long. The CDR3 sequence is CASSSPLGRGSNQPQHF. In DNA form, the CDR3 reads TGTGCCAGCAGCAGCCCCTTGGGTCGGGGAAGCAATCAGCCCCAGCATTTT.

The V and J genes are TRBV3-1 (or the pseudogene TRBV3-2) and TRBJ1-3; D unclear. This CDR3 is built from 14 residues. V was shortened by 1 base and J by 10 bases, with 14 bases between the two germline ends. Germline V gene sequence: CDR1 LGHDT, CDR2 YNNKEL (reference sequence). The CDR3 DNA reads TGTGCCAGCAGCCAAGGAGGTGGACTCAGGACCATATATTTT. Translation gives CASSQGGGLRTIYF.

The chain joins TRBV19 to TRBJ2-5, with 7 bases that match TRBD1. The V segment lost 7 bases and the J segment 5 bases; nucleotides outside the gene matches: 10. The germline V gene encodes CDR1 LNHDA and CDR2 SQIVND (reference sequence). The CDR3 has 14 amino acids. CDR3 sequence: CASKGRQGLETQYF. CDR3 nucleotide sequence: TGTGCCAGTAAAGGCCGACAGGGATTGGAGACCCAGTACTTC.

The chain joins TRBV7-9 to TRBJ2-1, with D perhaps matching TRBD2 (6 bases). This CDR3 is built from 16 residues. Germline V gene data show CDR1 as SEHNR and CDR2 as FQNEAQ (reference sequence). Trimming removed 5 bases at V and 6 bases at J, with 20 bases between. The CDR3 DNA sequence: TGTGCCAGCAGCCGTAGCGGACCGGGTCGGCGCAATGAGCAGTTCTTC. Protein product: CASSRSGPGRRNEQFF.

The chain is built from TRBV9 and TRBJ2-7; TRBD2 matches at 7 bases. CDR1 and CDR2 (germline): SGDLS, YYNGEE. V lost 4 bases, J lost 3 bases, and 10 bases stayed unmatched. The CDR3 runs 15 residues. The CDR3 region is CASSLEGGADYEQYF. Here the CDR3 DNA reads TGTGCCAGCAGCCTTGAGGGAGGGGCAGACTACGAGCAGTACTTC.

As concerns this clone: In the same sample, other DNA sequences code for this CDR3. CDR3 DNA sequence: TGTGCCAGCAGCTTAGGGGCGGGCCCAGATACGCAGTATTTT. The encoded protein is CASSLGAGPDTQYF. This chain joins TRBV7-2 and TRBJ2-3; perhaps TRBD2 as D (5 bases). The CDR3 has 14 residues. Germline CDR1 and CDR2: SGHTA and FQGNSA. V lost 1 base to trimming and J lost 4 bases, with 9 bases between them.

The table lists this clone with a few counts. V usage is TRBV9 and J usage is TRBJ2-3; D is possibly TRBD2 (6 bases). Germline V gene lookup returns CDR1 SGDLS and CDR2 YYNGEE. The V end was cut by 4 bases, the J end by 3 bases, with 15 bases between. The CDR3 consists of 15 residues. CDR3 bases: TGTGCCAGCAGCTGGGACTGGGCGGTAACAGATACGCAGTATTTT. It is translated as CASSWDWAVTDTQYF.

This sequence joins TRBV18 and TRBJ2-7; 7 nucleotides match TRBD1. Per the germline V gene, CDR1 is KGHSH and CDR2 is LQKENI. CDR3 size: 16 residues. V lost 1 base to trimming and J lost 1 base; unmatched junction nucleotides: 7. The CDR3 is CASSPRTGTDSYEQYF. As DNA, the CDR3 is TGTGCCAGCTCACCACGAACCGGGACAGATTCCTACGAGCAGTACTTC.

The J gene is TRBJ1-3, the V gene TRBV3-1 (or the pseudogene TRBV3-2), with D possibly matching TRBD1 (5 bases). Trimming cost V 1 base and J 0 bases, with 7 bases left between them. Germline V gene lookup returns CDR1 LGHDT and CDR2 YNNKEL (reference sequence). This CDR3 comprises 15 residues. This chain's CDR3 is CASSQATVSGNTIYF. CDR3 sequence (DNA): TGTGCCAGCAGCCAAGCGACAGTCTCTGGAAACACCATATATTTT.

Within the sample, this clone is medium-sized. As DNA, the CDR3 is TGTGCCAGTAGTTTCTCGGGGGGAAAAGGCACAGATACGCAGTATTTT. Translation gives CASSFSGGKGTDTQYF. This chain joins TRBV19 and TRBJ2-3; 7 positions match TRBD2. The CDR3 has 16 residues. V lost 5 bases to trimming and J lost 1 base; unmatched junction nucleotides: 9. The V gene's germline CDR1 is LNHDA and CDR2 SQIVND (reference sequence).

The V and J genes are TRBV5-1 and TRBJ1-1; tentatively, D is TRBD1 (6 bases). V shed 4 bases and J shed 2 bases, with 15 bases lying between them. Germline V gene data show CDR1 as SGHRS and CDR2 as YFSETQ. The CDR3 spans 15 residues. CDR3 in amino acids: CASSEGGIFNTEAFF. The CDR3 DNA is TGCGCCAGCAGCGAAGGGGGTATATTCAACACTGAAGCTTTCTTT.

The chain combines TRBV3-1 (or the pseudogene TRBV3-2) with TRBJ2-7; D perhaps matches TRBD2 (6 bases). The CDR3 contains 15 residues. CDR1 is LGHDT and CDR2 is YNNKEL in the germline V gene (reference sequence). Trimming pared 0 bases from V and 7 bases from J, leaving 16 bases between. The CDR3 region has the DNA TGTGCCAGCAGCCAAGATCTAAGTAGCGGCAGAGAGCAGTACTTC. It encodes CASSQDLSSGREQYF.

The chain uses TRBV6-4 and TRBJ2-3, with 13 bases identical to TRBD2. The CDR3 spans 14 residues. Trimming took 6 bases from V and 8 from J; bases not matched to a gene: 5. Germline CDR1 is MRHNA and CDR2 is SNTAGT. The DNA for the CDR3 is TGTGCCAGCAGGGGACTAGCGGGGTTCGCTACGCAGTATTTT. It specifies CASRGLAGFATQYF.

The J gene is TRBJ1-2, the V gene TRBV7-2; the D is unclear. Germline V gene data show CDR1 as SGHTA and CDR2 as FQGNSA. V was pared by 5 bases and J by 2 bases, with 12 bases between. The CDR3 spans 14 residues. CDR3 loop: CASSPGLSNYGYTF. CDR3 in DNA: TGTGCCAGCAGCCCCGGGTTGTCAAACTATGGCTACACCTTC. Full variable domain (remainder filled in from reference TRBV7-2 and TRBJ1-2): GAGVSQSPSNKVTEKGKDVELRCDPISGHTALYWYRQSLGQGLEFLIYFQGNSAPDKSGLPSDRFSAERTGGSVSTLTIQRTQQEDSAVYLCASSPGLSNYGYTFGSGTRLTVV.

This chain joins TRBV5-1 and TRBJ2-3; 8 positions agree with TRBD1. J was trimmed by 1 base and V by 4 bases; bases with no gene match: 5. The germline V gene encodes CDR1 SGHRS and CDR2 YFSETQ. The CDR3 has 15 residues. The CDR3 DNA reads as TGCGCCAGCAGCCCCGGACAGGGAGGCACAGATACGCAGTATTTT. Residues: CASSPGQGGTDTQYF.

The V and J genes are TRBV30 and TRBJ2-3; tentative D call: TRBD1 (6 bases). The ends were cut back, 5 bases at V and 0 bases at J, with 15 bases in the middle. Germline CDR1 reads GTSNPN; CDR2 reads SVGIG (reference sequence). This CDR3 has 15 amino acids. Written as DNA, the CDR3 is TGTGCCTGGCACAACAGGGCTTCTAGCACAGATACGCAGTATTTT. Its protein is CAWHNRASSTDTQYF.